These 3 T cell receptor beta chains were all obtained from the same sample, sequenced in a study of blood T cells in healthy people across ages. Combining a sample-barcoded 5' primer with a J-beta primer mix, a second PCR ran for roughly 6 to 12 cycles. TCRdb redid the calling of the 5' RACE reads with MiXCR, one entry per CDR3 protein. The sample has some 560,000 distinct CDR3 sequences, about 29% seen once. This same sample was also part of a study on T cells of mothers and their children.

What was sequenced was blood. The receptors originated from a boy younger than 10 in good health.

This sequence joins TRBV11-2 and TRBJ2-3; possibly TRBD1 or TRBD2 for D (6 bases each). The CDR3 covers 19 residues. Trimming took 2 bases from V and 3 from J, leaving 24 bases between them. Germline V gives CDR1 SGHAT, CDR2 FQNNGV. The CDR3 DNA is TGTGCCAGCAGCTTAATTTATAGTTTCGGAGGGGGAAGGACAGATACGCAGTATTTT. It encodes CASSLIYSFGGGRTDTQYF.

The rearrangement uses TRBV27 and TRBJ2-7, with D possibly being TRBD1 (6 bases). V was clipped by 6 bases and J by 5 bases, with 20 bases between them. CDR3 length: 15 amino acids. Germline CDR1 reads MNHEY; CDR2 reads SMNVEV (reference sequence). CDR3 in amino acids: CASSQLQGPPNEQYF. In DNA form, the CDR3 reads TGTGCCAGCAGCCAACTCCAGGGGCCCCCCAACGAGCAGTACTTC.

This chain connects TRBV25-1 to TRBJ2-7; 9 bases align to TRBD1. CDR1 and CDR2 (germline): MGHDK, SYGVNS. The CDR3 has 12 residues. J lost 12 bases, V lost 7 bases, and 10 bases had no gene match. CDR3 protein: CASITGGLDRYF. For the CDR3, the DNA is TGTGCCAGCATCACAGGGGGCTTAGATCGGTACTTC.